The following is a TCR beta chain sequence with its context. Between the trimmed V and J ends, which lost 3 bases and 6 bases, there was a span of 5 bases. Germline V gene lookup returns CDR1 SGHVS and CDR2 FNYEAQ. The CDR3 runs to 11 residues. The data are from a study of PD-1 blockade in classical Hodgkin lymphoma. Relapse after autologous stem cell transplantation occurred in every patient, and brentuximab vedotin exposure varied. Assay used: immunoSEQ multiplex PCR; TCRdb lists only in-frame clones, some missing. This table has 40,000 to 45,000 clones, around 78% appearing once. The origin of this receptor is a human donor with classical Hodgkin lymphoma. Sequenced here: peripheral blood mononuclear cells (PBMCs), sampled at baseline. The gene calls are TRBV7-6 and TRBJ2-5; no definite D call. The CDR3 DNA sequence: TGTGCCAGCAGCTTGGGGAAGACCCAGTACTTC. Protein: CASSLGKTQYF.